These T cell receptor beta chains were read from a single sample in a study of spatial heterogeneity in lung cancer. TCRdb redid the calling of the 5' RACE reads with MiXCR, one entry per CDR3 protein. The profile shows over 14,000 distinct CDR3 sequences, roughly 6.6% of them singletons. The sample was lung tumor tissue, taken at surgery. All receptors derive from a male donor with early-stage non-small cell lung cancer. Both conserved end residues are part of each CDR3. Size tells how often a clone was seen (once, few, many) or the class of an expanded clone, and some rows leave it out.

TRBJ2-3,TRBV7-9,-,CASSLTSSTDTQYF
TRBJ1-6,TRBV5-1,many,CASSLMQSNSPLHF
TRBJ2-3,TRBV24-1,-,CATSDPGNTQYF
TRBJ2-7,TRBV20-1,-,CSARLGAEQYF
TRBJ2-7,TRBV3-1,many,CASSHDPGPYEQYF
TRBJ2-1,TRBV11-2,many,CASSLVRGPYNEQFF
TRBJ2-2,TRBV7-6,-,CASSRLAGGSTGELFF
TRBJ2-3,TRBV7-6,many,CASSSQGQGYADTQYF
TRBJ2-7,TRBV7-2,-,CASSLGGGGSYEQYF
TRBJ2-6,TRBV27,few,CASSRRTSGVRSGANVLTF
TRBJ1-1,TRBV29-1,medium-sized,CSVRSRGRENTEAFF
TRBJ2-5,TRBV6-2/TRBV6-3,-,CASRPTSGCQETQYF
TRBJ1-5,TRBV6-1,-,CASTRDRLSNQPQQF
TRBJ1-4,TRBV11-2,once,CASSLGFGSGGAGNEKLFF
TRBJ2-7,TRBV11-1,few,CASSLRTSGSYEQYF
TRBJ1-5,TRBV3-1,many,CASSPTSTQPQHF
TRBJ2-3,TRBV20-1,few,CSAAFKRNGDTQYF
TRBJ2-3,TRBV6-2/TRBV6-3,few,CATDRGSLTDTQYF
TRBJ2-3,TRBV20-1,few,CSATGTGGNTQYF
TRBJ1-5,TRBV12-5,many,CASGLIRDGTGVGGNQPQHF
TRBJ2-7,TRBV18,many,CASSPQNSDEQYF
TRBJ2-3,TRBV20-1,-,CSASGTGGFLDTQYF
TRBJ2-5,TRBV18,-,CASSPGTGGQETQYF
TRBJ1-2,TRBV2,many,CASSATGNGYTF
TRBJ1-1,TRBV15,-,CATSRGPTEAFF
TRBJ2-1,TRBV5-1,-,CASSPGSGYNEQFF
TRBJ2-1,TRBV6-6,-,CASSYSNPLGLYNEQFF
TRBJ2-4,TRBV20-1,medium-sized,CSARDTVKQYF
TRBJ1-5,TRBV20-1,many,CSASDRVRNQPQHF
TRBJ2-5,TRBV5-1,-,CASSLGSGSFGETQYF
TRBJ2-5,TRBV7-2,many,CASSWQSGGETQYF
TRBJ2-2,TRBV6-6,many,CASRQAGGELFF
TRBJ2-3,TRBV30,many,CAWRIAGNRDTQYF
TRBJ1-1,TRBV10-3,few,CAISDLGRNTEAFF
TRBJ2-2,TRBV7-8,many,CASSLAGSNTGELFF
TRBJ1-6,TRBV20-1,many,CSARDPVSPLHF
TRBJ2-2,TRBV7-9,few,CASSGAGTSNTGELFF
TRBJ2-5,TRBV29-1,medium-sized,CSVEVPRTRQETQYF
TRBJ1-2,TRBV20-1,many,CSAREGRGRSYGYTF
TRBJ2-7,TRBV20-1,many,CSARRLVNEQYF
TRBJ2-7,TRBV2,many,CASSASGQGGQYF
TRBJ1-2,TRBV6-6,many,CASSYSRGYTF
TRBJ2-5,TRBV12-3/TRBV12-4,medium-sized,CASSFGGRETQYF
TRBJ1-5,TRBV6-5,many,CASSQKGYSNQPQHF
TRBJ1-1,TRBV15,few,CATSRDHGFGGNTEAFF
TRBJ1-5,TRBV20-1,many,CSARQGLDQPQHF
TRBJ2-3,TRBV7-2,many,CASSLATAGVSTDTQYF
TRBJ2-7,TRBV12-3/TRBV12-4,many,CASSRNRGYEQYF
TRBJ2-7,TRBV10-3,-,CAISEGTGNSYEQYF
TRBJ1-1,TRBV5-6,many,CASSLDTEAFF
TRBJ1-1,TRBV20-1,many,CSARGDTEAFF
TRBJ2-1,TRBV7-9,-,CASSLYRDGNNEQFF
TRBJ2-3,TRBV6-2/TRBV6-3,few,CASSGSSDTQYF